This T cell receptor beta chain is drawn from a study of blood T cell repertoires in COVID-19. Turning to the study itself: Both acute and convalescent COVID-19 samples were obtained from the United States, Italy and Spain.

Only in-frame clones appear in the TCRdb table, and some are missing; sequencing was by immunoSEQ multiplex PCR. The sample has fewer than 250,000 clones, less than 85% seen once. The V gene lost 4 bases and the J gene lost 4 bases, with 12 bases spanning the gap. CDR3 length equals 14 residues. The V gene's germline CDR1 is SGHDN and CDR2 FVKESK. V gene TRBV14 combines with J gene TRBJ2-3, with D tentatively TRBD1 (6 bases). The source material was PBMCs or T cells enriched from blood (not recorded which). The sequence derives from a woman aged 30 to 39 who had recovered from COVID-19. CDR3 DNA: TGTGCCAGCAGCCTTCAGGGGAGCCCAGATACGCAGTATTTT. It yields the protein CASSLQGSPDTQYF. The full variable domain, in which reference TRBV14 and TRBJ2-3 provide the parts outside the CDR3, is EAGVTQFPSHSVIEKGQTVTLRCDPISGHDNLYWYRRVMGKEIKFLLHFVKESKQDESGMPNNRFLAERTGGTYSTLKVQPAELEDSGVYFCASSLQGSPDTQYFGPGTRLTVL.